A single sample is the source of the 27 T cell receptor beta chains below, sequenced in a study of identical twins. From the 5' RACE reads, TCRdb called clonotypes with MiXCR, one entry per CDR3 protein. The data show some 900,000 distinct CDR3 sequences, with roughly 12% seen just once and around 1.5% held by the top ten. The data also belong to a second study, concerning yellow fever vaccine responses in identical twins.

Material for sequencing was PBMCs. These receptors came from a woman under 30 in good health.

This clonotype came up a few times. This chain links TRBV7-9 with TRBJ2-3; D perhaps matches TRBD2 (6 bases). The germline V and J ends were trimmed by 1 base and 10 bases, with 12 bases remaining between them. CDR1 SEHNR and CDR2 FQNEAQ come from the germline V gene (reference sequence). The CDR3 consists of 13 residues. The CDR3 protein is CASSLVLASSQYF. CDR3 coding DNA: TGTGCCAGCAGCTTAGTCCTAGCGTCGTCGCAGTATTTT.

The V gene is TRBV10-2, the J gene TRBJ2-5; 7 nucleotides agree with TRBD2. Germline assignment: CDR1 WSHSY and CDR2 SAAADI. Trimming removed 3 bases from V and 3 bases from J; junction bases left unmatched: 7. CDR3 length equals 15 residues. The CDR3 here is CASSDQPGLKETQYF. CDR3 bases: TGCGCCAGCAGTGATCAACCGGGACTAAAAGAGACCCAGTACTTC.

This clonotype was seen a handful of times. V is TRBV20-1 and J is TRBJ1-2; TRBD1 is a possible D gene (5 bases). V lost 2 bases and J lost 4, with 14 bases in between. The CDR3 loop spans 14 amino acids. Germline V gene data show CDR1 as DFQATT and CDR2 as SNEGSKA (reference sequence). CDR3: CSARPASGTYGYTF. The CDR3 coding sequence is TGCAGTGCTAGACCTGCCAGCGGGACCTATGGCTACACCTTC.

The rearrangement uses TRBV6-2 or TRBV6-3 and TRBJ1-5; possibly TRBD1 for D (6 bases). The germline V gene encodes CDR1 MNHEY and CDR2 SVGEGT. There are 16 residues in the CDR3. V was shortened by 7 bases and J by 3 bases, with 19 bases between the two germline ends. DNA for the CDR3: TGTGCCAGCACCCCGAAACAGGGTTCCCTCAATCAGCCCCAGCATTTT. Its protein is CASTPKQGSLNQPQHF.

This clonotype was seen a handful of times. V and J are TRBV12-3 or TRBV12-4 and TRBJ2-5, with D perhaps TRBD2 (6 bases). The V and J ends lost 2 bases and 0 bases respectively, with 16 bases between them. This CDR3 spans 17 amino acids. For the CDR3, the DNA is TGTGCCAGCAGTTTATCGTCGCGGGGTATGTACCAAGAGACCCAGTACTTC. Its protein product is CASSLSSRGMYQETQYF.

This clonotype was counted between two and nine times. This chain links TRBV10-3 with TRBJ1-2; weak D call: TRBD1 (5 bases). This CDR3 spans 13 amino acids. The germline V gene encodes CDR1 ENHRY and CDR2 SYGVKD. Trimming took 7 bases from V and 2 from J, leaving 11 bases between them. CDR3 sequence (DNA): TGTGCCATCACTGCCGACAGAAACTATGGCTACACCTTC. This sequence encodes CAITADRNYGYTF.

The rearrangement joins TRBV20-1 to TRBJ2-7, with 7 bases matching TRBD2. Germline assignment: CDR1 DFQATT and CDR2 SNEGSKA (reference sequence). There are 14 residues in the CDR3. V shed 0 bases, J shed 3 bases, and the junction held 5 bases outside the gene matches. In DNA, the CDR3 is TGCAGTGCTAGAGATAGGGCTAGCGGCTACGAGCAGTACTTC. This gives the protein CSARDRASGYEQYF.

The rearrangement uses TRBV18 and TRBJ2-5, with a tentative D call TRBD1 (5 bases). Trimming cost V 3 bases and J 0 bases, with 14 bases left between them. This CDR3 contains 16 residues. CDR1 is KGHSH, CDR2 LQKENI, per germline. CDR3 loop: CASSPSRQNHQETQYF. The CDR3 region has the DNA TGTGCCAGCTCACCGTCCAGACAGAACCACCAAGAGACCCAGTACTTC.

This chain uses TRBV5-1 with TRBJ1-4; TRBD1 agrees at 7 bases. V was pared by 6 bases and J by 5 bases, with 7 bases of the junction left unmatched. This CDR3 comprises 14 residues. CDR1 and CDR2 (germline): SGHRS, YFSETQ. The CDR3 protein is CASKLTGLNEKLFF. CDR3 bases: TGCGCCAGCAAACTGACAGGGCTAAATGAAAAACTGTTTTTT.

There are a few counts of this clonotype. The rearrangement joins TRBV13 to TRBJ2-2; possible D gene TRBD2, 6 bases. The germline V gene has CDR1 PRHDT and CDR2 FYEKMQ (reference sequence). This CDR3 contains 15 residues. V was clipped by 5 bases and J by 9 bases, with 19 bases between them. The CDR3 spells CASSRNEGRDRELFF. The CDR3 nucleotides are TGTGCCAGCAGCCGCAATGAAGGGCGGGACCGGGAGCTGTTTTTT.

V is TRBV6-1 and J is TRBJ1-1; 7 nucleotides match TRBD1. CDR3 size: 15 residues. CDR1 MNHNS and CDR2 SASEGT come from the germline V gene. J gave up 0 bases and V 8 bases, and 9 bases lay outside the gene matches. CDR3 in DNA: TGTGCCAGCCCTCTTAGGACAGGAATGAACACTGAAGCTTTCTTT. Amino acids: CASPLRTGMNTEAFF.

The V and J genes are TRBV10-1 and TRBJ2-2; TRBD2 matches at 7 bases. The germline V gene encodes CDR1 WNHNN and CDR2 SYGVQD (reference sequence). V dropped 3 bases and J dropped 6; count of bases not matched to a gene: 4. The CDR3 totals 14 residues. CDR3 in amino acids: CASSDGSGAGELFF. For the CDR3, the DNA is TGCGCCAGCAGTGATGGCAGCGGGGCCGGGGAGCTGTTTTTT.

This clonotype has a count of ten or more. V is TRBV20-1 and J is TRBJ2-2; D not resolved. CDR3 length equals 17 residues. V lost 3 bases to trimming and J lost 0 bases, with 17 bases between them. CDR1 DFQATT and CDR2 SNEGSKA come from the germline V gene (reference sequence). The CDR3 coding sequence is TGCAGTGCTAGCCCCAAGGTTGGATCCGCGAACACCGGGGAGCTGTTTTTT. Translation gives CSASPKVGSANTGELFF.

The chain carries TRBV5-1 and TRBJ2-7, with a weak D call TRBD2 (6 bases). CDR1 and CDR2 (germline): SGHRS, YFSETQ. The CDR3 totals 16 residues. V lost 3 bases to trimming and J lost 3 bases, with 19 bases between them. The CDR3 DNA is TGCGCCAGCAGCTCGTCCGTTGGGCAGGGAGGCTACGAGCAGTACTTC. This gives the protein CASSSSVGQGGYEQYF.

Many counts were recorded for this clonotype. This chain connects TRBV5-1 to TRBJ2-1; tentatively, D is TRBD1 or TRBD2 (5 bases each). The germline gives CDR1 SGHRS, CDR2 YFSETQ. CDR3 length equals 12 residues. V shed 4 bases and J shed 9 bases, with 11 bases lying between them. CDR3 bases: TGCGCCAGCAGCCCGGGACGAACTGAGCAGTTCTTC. Its translation is CASSPGRTEQFF.

The chain uses TRBV24-1 and TRBJ2-3, with a possible D match to TRBD1 (8 bases). V was trimmed by 4 bases and J by 3 bases, leaving 16 bases between them. The CDR3 has 16 residues. Germline loops: CDR1 KGHDR, CDR2 SFDVKD. Written as DNA, the CDR3 is TGTGCCACCAGTGAAAACACAGGGGGAGGGACAGATACGCAGTATTTT. Translation: CATSENTGGGTDTQYF.

At least ten counts were recorded for this clonotype. The chain joins TRBV12-3 or TRBV12-4 to TRBJ2-7, with D perhaps matching TRBD1 (5 bases). The ends were cut back, 5 bases at V and 6 bases at J, with 11 bases in the middle. This CDR3 has 12 residues. The CDR3 coding sequence is TGTGCCAGCAGTCCTCAGGGTGGCGAGCAGTACTTC. Translation: CASSPQGGEQYF.

This clonotype was seen repeatedly, ten times or more. V gene TRBV12-3 or TRBV12-4 combines with J gene TRBJ2-5; D gene unclear. The germline V and J ends were trimmed by 3 bases and 7 bases, with 6 bases remaining between them. This CDR3 comprises 11 residues. CDR3 region: CASSFSGTQYF. As DNA, the CDR3 is TGTGCCAGCAGTTTTTCCGGGACCCAGTACTTC.

This clonotype was detected a few times. The genes are TRBV24-1 and TRBJ2-3; the D gene is possibly TRBD1 (6 bases). V lost 4 bases to trimming and J lost 2 bases, with 15 bases between them. This CDR3 has 16 residues. Germline V gene data show CDR1 as KGHDR and CDR2 as SFDVKD. In DNA form, the CDR3 reads TGTGCCACCAGTGACGGTAGAACAGGGCCCACAGATACGCAGTATTTT. This translates into CATSDGRTGPTDTQYF.

This clonotype has a count of ten or more. V gene TRBV12-3 or TRBV12-4 combines with J gene TRBJ1-2; D gene ambiguous. Trimming removed 7 bases from V and 8 bases from J, with 14 bases in between. There are 12 residues in the CDR3. The CDR3 nucleotides are TGTGCCAGCACCCCTGGGGAGTTCGGCTACACCTTC. It codes for CASTPGEFGYTF.

This clonotype has a count of ten or more. V usage is TRBV29-1 and J usage is TRBJ1-2; D might be TRBD1 (6 bases). V was clipped by 0 bases and J by 0 bases, with 8 bases between them. This CDR3 comprises 14 residues. Germline-derived CDR1 and CDR2 are SQVTM and ANQGSEA. CDR3 bases: TGCAGCGTTGAAGATCGGACAGCTAACTATGGCTACACCTTC. This gives the protein CSVEDRTANYGYTF.

This clonotype was detected only a few times. V is TRBV10-3 and J is TRBJ2-2, with D perhaps matching TRBD1 (6 bases). The CDR3 spans 15 residues. Germline-derived CDR1 and CDR2 are ENHRY and SYGVKD. Trimming removed 5 bases from V and 2 bases from J, with 12 bases in between. CDR3 loop: CAISPNRENTGELFF. The DNA of the CDR3 is TGTGCCATCAGTCCTAACAGGGAAAACACCGGGGAGCTGTTTTTT.

This clonotype was observed a handful of times. The chain joins TRBV27 to TRBJ2-1; the D call may be TRBD1 or TRBD2 (5 bases each). Germline-derived CDR1 and CDR2 are MNHEY and SMNVEV (reference sequence). The CDR3 totals 17 residues. Trimming removed 6 bases from V and 1 base from J, with 19 bases in between. This chain's CDR3 is CASRLYPGTNSYNEQFF. The CDR3 DNA follows: TGTGCCAGCAGACTCTACCCCGGGACCAATTCCTACAATGAGCAGTTCTTC.

V is TRBV4-2 and J is TRBJ2-3; 15 positions match TRBD2. The germline CDR1 and CDR2 sequences are LGHNA and YNFKEQ. This CDR3 region has 19 residues. Losses at the gene ends were 2 bases for V and 4 bases for J; bases not matched to a gene: 10. CDR3: CASSQPGTSGRSGADTQYF. In DNA, the CDR3 is TGTGCCAGCAGCCAACCCGGGACTAGCGGGAGGTCGGGGGCAGATACGCAGTATTTT.

The chain combines TRBV6-1 with TRBJ2-7; TRBD1 matches at 9 bases. V gave up 6 bases and J gave up 2 bases; unmatched junction bases: 8. This CDR3 has 15 residues. Germline V gene data show CDR1 as MNHNS and CDR2 as SASEGT. The CDR3 here is CASSPGTGITYEQYF. The CDR3 nucleotides are TGTGCCAGCAGCCCCGGGACAGGGATTACCTACGAGCAGTACTTC.

V and J are TRBV4-1 and TRBJ2-7; 7 nucleotides match TRBD1. The V gene's germline CDR1 is MGHRA and CDR2 YSYEKL. V lost 1 base, J lost 4 bases, and 7 bases stayed unmatched. The CDR3 has 15 residues. The CDR3 region is CASSQAQGGAYEQYF. CDR3 in DNA: TGCGCCAGCAGCCAAGCTCAAGGGGGCGCGTACGAGCAGTACTTC.

The J gene is TRBJ2-7, the V gene TRBV20-1; D not certain. The length of the CDR3 is 11 residues. Germline V gene lookup returns CDR1 DFQATT and CDR2 SNEGSKA (reference sequence). Trimming left V 3 bases short and J 4 bases short, with 7 bases between. CDR3 residues: CSARYGYEQYF. In DNA, the CDR3 is TGCAGTGCTAGGTACGGGTACGAGCAGTACTTC.